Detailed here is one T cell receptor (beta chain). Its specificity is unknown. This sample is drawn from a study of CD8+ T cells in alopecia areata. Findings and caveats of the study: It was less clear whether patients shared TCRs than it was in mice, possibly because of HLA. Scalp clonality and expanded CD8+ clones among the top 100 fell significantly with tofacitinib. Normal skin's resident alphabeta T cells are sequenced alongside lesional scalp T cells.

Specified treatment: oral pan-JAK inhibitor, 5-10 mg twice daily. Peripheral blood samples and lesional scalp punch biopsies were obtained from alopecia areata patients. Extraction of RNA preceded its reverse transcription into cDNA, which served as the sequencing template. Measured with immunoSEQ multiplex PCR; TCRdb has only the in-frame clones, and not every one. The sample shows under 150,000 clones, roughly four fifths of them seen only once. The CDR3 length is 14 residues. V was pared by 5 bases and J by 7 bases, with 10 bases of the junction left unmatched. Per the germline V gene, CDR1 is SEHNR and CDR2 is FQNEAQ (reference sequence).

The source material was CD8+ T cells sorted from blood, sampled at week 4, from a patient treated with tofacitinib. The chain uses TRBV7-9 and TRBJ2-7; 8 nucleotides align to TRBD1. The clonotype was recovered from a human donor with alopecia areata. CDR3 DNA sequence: TGTGCCAGCAGCCCAGAGGACAGGGTTTGGGAGCAGTACTTC. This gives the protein CASSPEDRVWEQYF.